The 14 T cell receptor beta chains below were found in one sample sequenced in a study of OX40 agonist ivuxolimab in advanced cancers. The library was prepared using the immunoSEQ multiplex PCR assay. The immuneACCESS repertoire file appears here via TCRdb, limited to in-frame rearrangements. These files lack a portion of the clones; in checked studies, under half of the deficit traces to unresolved V genes, and the cause of the others is not known. The sample table records approximately 70,000 clones; 88% of these occur just once. Clones ranked in the top ten supply around 0.98% of the sample. Sequencing used CD4+ or CD8+ T cells sorted from blood, obtained in a trial of the OX40 agonist ivuxolimab. The origin of the receptors is an adult with an advanced solid tumor such as melanoma, head and neck, liver or kidney cancer.

V gene TRBV4-2 combines with J gene TRBJ2-5; the D gene is possibly TRBD2 (6 bases). This CDR3 region has 15 residues. Germline V gene lookup returns CDR1 LGHNA and CDR2 YNFKEQ. With 5 bases removed from V and 5 bases from J, the gap between germline ends came to 18 bases. CDR3 sequence (DNA): TGTGCCAGCAGCTCGGGACTGCAGAGGTACGAGACCCAGTACTTC. It translates to CASSSGLQRYETQYF.

The V gene is TRBV6-6, the J gene TRBJ1-2; possible D gene TRBD1, 5 bases. This CDR3 contains 14 residues. V was cut by 6 bases and J by 8 bases, with 19 bases left in between. From germline, CDR1 is MNHNY and CDR2 SVGAGI (reference sequence). CDR3 amino acids: CASSQGSGVDGYTF. CDR3 nucleotide sequence: TGTGCCAGCAGCCAGGGATCGGGGGTCGACGGCTACACCTTC.

The J gene is TRBJ2-1, the V gene TRBV9; D may be TRBD1 (6 bases). V lost 4 bases, J lost 7 bases, and 21 bases lay in between. CDR3 size: 16 residues. Per germline, CDR1 SGDLS and CDR2 YYNGEE. The CDR3 DNA reads TGTGCCAGCAGCCCCGAGGACAGCCCCATCCTTAATGAGCAGTTCTTC. Its translation: CASSPEDSPILNEQFF.

The chain uses TRBV27 and TRBJ1-1, with D uncertain. Germline lookup yields CDR1 MNHEY and CDR2 SMNVEV (reference sequence). This CDR3 has 15 residues. V lost 5 bases and J 7 bases, leaving 20 bases between the germline ends. The CDR3, as DNA: TGTGCCAGCAGTCCCCGGGCCCGAGATAGAGATGAAGCTTTCTTT. Its protein product is CASSPRARDRDEAFF.

This clone was counted a single time. The chain combines TRBV5-4 with TRBJ1-2, with D uncertain. V was trimmed by 0 bases and J by 0 bases, leaving 9 bases between them. In germline, CDR1 is SGHNT, CDR2 YYREEE (reference sequence). CDR3 length equals 15 residues. The CDR3 sequence: CASSLVGRPNYGYTF. The CDR3 nucleotides are TGTGCCAGCAGCTTGGTTGGCAGACCTAACTATGGCTACACCTTC.

V usage is TRBV25-1 and J usage is TRBJ1-2; no definite D call. CDR3 length: 13 residues. The V and J ends lost 4 bases and 8 bases respectively, with 14 bases between them. Germline values: CDR1 MGHDK, CDR2 SYGVNS. The CDR3 nucleotides are TGTGCCAGCAGTGCCGGTCCGGGGTACGGCTACACCTTC. It is translated as CASSAGPGYGYTF.

This clone showed up just once. The chain links TRBV12-5 to TRBJ2-5; 9 positions match TRBD1. V trimming: 6 bases; J trimming: 3 bases; junction bases outside the gene matches: 5. The CDR3 contains 14 residues. The germline CDR1 and CDR2 sequences are LGHNT and FRNRAP. CDR3 residues: CASGQGQGEETQYF. Written as DNA, the CDR3 is TGTGCTAGTGGCCAGGGACAGGGCGAAGAGACCCAGTACTTC.

CDR3 region: CASSSPRGGTLPDTQYF. CDR3 coding DNA: TGTGCCAGCAGTTCCCCTCGGGGGGGGACCCTCCCAGATACGCAGTATTTT. The V call is TRBV28, the J call TRBJ2-3; 8 bases line up with TRBD2. Germline V gives CDR1 MDHEN, CDR2 SYDVKM. Germline trimming cut 4 bases from V and 4 bases from J; bases unmatched to any gene: 13. The CDR3 runs to 17 residues.

Of note for this clone: Compared with germline, one end of the junction differs, possibly owing to a read error. This chain links TRBV10-3 with TRBJ2-2; either TRBD1 or TRBD2 may fit D (5 bases each). Germline CDR1 ENHRY, CDR2 SYGVKD. The CDR3 consists of 16 residues. The DNA of the CDR3 is TGTGCCAGCAGTTACGGGACGACCGCGAACACCGGGGAGCTGTTTTTT. Translation gives CASSYGTTANTGELFF.

About this clone: At the DNA level, this CDR3 is encoded by other sequences in the same sample as well. The CDR3, as DNA: TGTGCCAGCAGCTCCTCGTACGAGCAGTACTTC. It yields the protein CASSSSYEQYF. V and J are TRBV11-3 and TRBJ2-7; D not resolved. The CDR3 sequence is 11 residues long. Per the germline V gene, CDR1 is SGHNT and CDR2 is YENEEA. V was cut by 4 bases and J by 4 bases, with 5 bases left in between. Looking up the rest from reference TRBV11-3 and TRBJ2-7 gives the full variable domain: EAGVVQSPRYKIIEKKQPVAFWCNPISGHNTLYWYLQNLGQGPELLIRYENEEAVDDSQLPKDRFSAERLKGVDSTLKIQPAELGDSAVYLCASSSSYEQYFGPGTRLTVT.

The chain employs TRBV5-5 and TRBJ2-7; 8 bases line up with TRBD1. Germline loops: CDR1 SGHKS, CDR2 YYEKEE (reference sequence). The junction had 8 bases not matched to a gene; V was cut back by 4 bases and J by 5 bases. The CDR3 contains 14 residues. Written as DNA, the CDR3 is TGTGCCAGCAGCCGTTGGACAGGGTCCGACGAGCAGTACTTC. The encoded protein is CASSRWTGSDEQYF.

J is TRBJ2-7 and V is TRBV6-4; D not certain. V gave up 3 bases and J gave up 8 bases, with 11 bases separating them. CDR1 MRHNA and CDR2 SNTAGT come from the germline V gene. The length of the CDR3 is 12 residues. The CDR3 DNA follows: TGTGCCAGCAGTGATAGGCCGTACAAGCAGTACTTC. It translates to CASSDRPYKQYF.

The V and J genes are TRBV28 and TRBJ2-5; 9 positions agree with TRBD2. V dropped 3 bases and J dropped 5; count of bases not matched to a gene: 7. The CDR3 runs 15 residues. The germline gives CDR1 MDHEN, CDR2 SYDVKM. This CDR3 reads CASSFTAGGRETQYF. DNA for the CDR3: TGTGCCAGCAGTTTCACGGCGGGAGGGAGGGAGACCCAGTACTTC.

This chain joins TRBV5-8 and TRBJ2-7; unclear D gene. This CDR3 contains 16 residues. Trimming shortened V by 0 bases and J by 0 bases, and 13 bases separated the two germline ends. Germline V lookup: CDR1 SGHTS, CDR2 YDEGEE. CDR3: CASSLVKSPLSYEQYF. The CDR3 DNA is TGTGCCAGCAGCTTGGTAAAGAGTCCCCTCTCCTACGAGCAGTACTTC. The full variable domain, rest sourced from reference TRBV5-8 and TRBJ2-7, is EAGVTQSPTHLIKTRGQQATLRCSPISGHTSVYWYQQALGLGLQFLLWYDEGEERNRGNFPPRFSGRQFPNYSSELNVNALELEDSALYLCASSLVKSPLSYEQYFGPGTRLTVT.